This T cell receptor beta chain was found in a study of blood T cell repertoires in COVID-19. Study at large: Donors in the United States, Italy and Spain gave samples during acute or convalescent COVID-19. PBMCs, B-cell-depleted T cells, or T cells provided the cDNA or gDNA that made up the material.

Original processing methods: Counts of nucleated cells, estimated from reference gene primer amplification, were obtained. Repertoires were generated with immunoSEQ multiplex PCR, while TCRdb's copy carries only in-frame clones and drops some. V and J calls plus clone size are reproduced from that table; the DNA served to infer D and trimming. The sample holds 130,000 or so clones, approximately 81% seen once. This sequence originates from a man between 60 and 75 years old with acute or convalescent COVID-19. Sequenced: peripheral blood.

The CDR3 protein is CASSSQTGGTEAFF. CDR3 sequence (DNA): TGTGCCAGCAGCTCCCAGACAGGGGGCACTGAAGCTTTCTTT. The chain has TRBV5-4 and TRBJ1-1, with 9 positions matching TRBD1. The CDR3 has 14 amino acids. The germline V gene encodes CDR1 SGHNT and CDR2 YYREEE (reference sequence). The V segment lost 3 bases and the J segment 4 bases; nucleotides outside the gene matches: 4.